This T cell receptor beta chain is from a study of OX40 agonist ivuxolimab in advanced cancers. Context from the whole study: Ivuxolimab, which targeted the costimulatory receptor OX40 (CD134), was an agonistic, fully human IgG2 monoclonal antibody. The point of sequencing TCRbeta in the periphery was to test whether ivuxolimab changed TCR sequence diversity and drove clonal T-cell expansion. Partial responses occurred in three dose-escalation patients, of whom one had hepatocellular carcinoma and two had cutaneous melanoma. Of the approximately 54 dose-escalation patients, hepatocellular carcinoma was present in approximately 20, melanoma in approximately 15, renal cell carcinoma in 9 and head and neck cancer in 9. The paper reports the monotherapy dose-escalation portion (N of about 54 patients) of the phase I ivuxolimab trial. Patients were allowed to have had prior anti-PD-1, anti-PD-L1 or anti-CTLA-4 therapy, and roughly 40% of the dose-escalation patients had previously received checkpoint inhibitors. The dose-escalation cohort was 80% to 90% male with a mean age of approximately 60 years, ranging from roughly 20 to 80. Intravenous ivuxolimab was administered to patients every 2 weeks at six dose levels: 0.01, 0.1, 0.3, 1.5, 3 and 10 mg/kg. The study at large found these results: The antigen specificity of the clonally expanded peripheral T cells was not determined. In partial responders in the 0.1-3.0 mg/kg groups, normalized peripheral clonal expansion was found to be among the lowest, especially among CD8+ T cells. After ivuxolimab, expanded clones were on average more numerous among CD8+ T cells than among CD4+ T cells. Low levels of normalized T-cell clonal expansion were also shown by some nonresponding patients. Clonal expansion of both CD4+ and CD8+ blood T cells was observed from baseline to week 6 at doses 0.1 to 3.0 mg/kg.

To sequence the TCRbeta CDR3 region, genomic DNA was isolated from the sorted cells. TCRbeta CDR3 regions were sequenced using the immunoSEQ Assay. The clones in this table, taken by TCRdb from immuneACCESS, are in-frame only. Not every clone is retained; where verified, under half of the shortfall comes from an unresolved V gene, and the cause of the rest is unknown. A total of over 75,000 clones appear in this sample, about 89% of them only once. The ten largest make up roughly 4% of the sample. The CDR3 spans 15 residues, from the cysteine through the phenylalanine. The kept DNA is CDR3 alone, 45 bases in frame from the first base. V and J lose 3 bases and 0 bases, and a span of 11 bases separates them. The germline V gene gives CDR1 as KGHSH and CDR2 as LQKENI. Patients with autoimmune disease history or receiving systemic immunosuppression were excluded from the trial. Peripheral blood for TCR sequencing was collected from all dose cohorts at baseline, on cycle 4 day 1, and on cycle 7 day 1. The samples were taken from a phase I, first-in-human, multicenter, open-label dose-escalation trial of ivuxolimab. Adults with locally advanced or metastatic head and neck squamous cell, hepatocellular, melanoma or renal cell carcinoma were enrolled in the trial. Before TCR sequencing, CD4+ and CD8+ T cells were separately sorted from peripheral blood.

Remarks on this clone: The clone's antigen remains unknown. Per-base qualities were not stored, and no clone one base away is much larger.

The sequence joins TRBV18 to TRBJ1-1; the D gene identity is not certain. The receptor's source is an adult with an advanced solid tumor such as melanoma, head and neck, liver or kidney cancer. The input for sequencing was CD4+ or CD8+ T cells sorted from blood, taken in a trial of the OX40 agonist ivuxolimab. The DNA is as follows: TGTGCCAGCTCACCTAGGCAGAGCATGAACACTGAAGCTTTCTTT. Its protein reads: CASSPRQSMNTEAFF.